This is a list of T cell receptor beta chains from one sample in a study of T cell repertoires in cytomegalovirus infection. No cognate antigen is known for these TCRs. MiXCR was run by TCRdb on the reads, yielding one entry per CDR3 protein. The table lists fewer than 850,000 distinct CDR3 sequences, almost 30% of them singletons. Sequencing was performed on cultured CD8+ T cells from PBMCs, taken from culture after CMV antigen stimulation. These receptors were obtained from a human donor in good health (CMV status not recorded). Some clones in this sample may be carry-over from other donors' samples. CDR3s include the opening cysteine and the closing phenylalanine or tryptophan. The order of the fields is D gene, clone size, V gene, J gene, CDR3 DNA, CDR3 protein. A D gene is named only where the DNA matches it firmly. Size tells how often a clone was seen (once, few, many) or the class of an expanded clone, and some rows leave it out.

>-|few|TRBV10-3|TRBJ2-7
TGTGCCATCAGGGGGGGCTCCTACGAGCAGTACTTC
CAIRGGSYEQYF
>-|few|TRBV28|TRBJ2-1
TGTGCCAGCAGTTTTTCGACTAGTTTCTACAATGAGCAGTTCTTC
CASSFSTSFYNEQFF
>-|-|TRBV2|TRBJ1-4
TGTGCCAGCAGCCATAACACCGACATTGCAACTAATGAAAAACTGTTTTTT
CASSHNTDIATNEKLFF
>-|few|TRBV7-6|TRBJ1-3
TGTGCCAGCAGTCCTTCGGGGGGCTACTCTGGAAACACCATATATTTT
CASSPSGGYSGNTIYF
>TRBD1|few|TRBV12-3/TRBV12-4|TRBJ1-5
TGTGCCAGCAGTTTATGGGGACAGGAGGAGCCCCAGCATTTT
CASSLWGQEEPQHF
>-|few|TRBV7-6|TRBJ2-6
TGTGCCAGCAGCCGGGTACCGGGAGACTCTGGGGCCAACGTCCTGACTTTC
CASSRVPGDSGANVLTF
>TRBD2|few|TRBV2|TRBJ2-3
TGTGCCACGCACGGGGGGGCAGAGACGCAGTATTTT
CATHGGAETQYF
>-|-|TRBV28|TRBJ2-3
TGTGCCAGCGGCGCCCACGGGAGCACAGATACGCAGTATTTT
CASGAHGSTDTQYF
>-|many|TRBV12-3/TRBV12-4|TRBJ1-1
TGTGCCAGCAGTTTCGGGGAAGGGGGGAACACTGAAGCTTTCTTT
CASSFGEGGNTEAFF
>-|few|TRBV12-3/TRBV12-4|TRBJ1-2
TGTGCCAGCAGTTTGGGCAGTACTAACTATGGCTACACCTTC
CASSLGSTNYGYTF
>TRBD1|many|TRBV7-2|TRBJ1-5
TGTGCCAGCAGCACAGCCGGGACAGGATTCAATCAGCCCCAGCATTTT
CASSTAGTGFNQPQHF
>TRBD2|few|TRBV27|TRBJ2-1
TGTGCCAGCAGTTTGCCCGCTAGCGGGGCCTACAATGAGCAGTTCTTC
CASSLPASGAYNEQFF
>TRBD2|-|TRBV19|TRBJ2-1
TGTGCCAGTAGTATAAGGGCTAGCGGGGGGACGGAGTTCTTC
CASSIRASGGTEFF
>TRBD1|-|TRBV6-6|TRBJ1-1
TGTGCCAGCAGTTACTCGAGGGTGGACAGGGGAGGGACTGAAGCTTTCTTT
CASSYSRVDRGGTEAFF
>-|many|TRBV7-6|TRBJ2-5
TGTGCCAGCAGCTCGGACTGGCCCCAGTACTTC
CASSSDWPQYF
>-|-|TRBV2|TRBJ2-1
TGTGCCAGCAGTGAATTGGGTTGGAGCTCTAATGAGCAGTTCTTC
CASSELGWSSNEQFF
>-|few|TRBV6-1|TRBJ2-3
TGTGCCAGCAGGCCCTCACCCGGGACTAGCACAGATACGCAGTATTTT
CASRPSPGTSTDTQYF
>TRBD2|many|TRBV6-2/TRBV6-3|TRBJ2-1
TGTGCCAGCAGTTACTATTTGAGCGGGGGGTACAATGAGCAGTTCTTC
CASSYYLSGGYNEQFF
>-|-|TRBV15|TRBJ1-5
TGTGCCACCAGCAGAGATAGGGGACCTTATCAGCCCCAGCATTTT
CATSRDRGPYQPQHF
>TRBD2|-|TRBV24-1|TRBJ2-1
TGTGCCACCAGTGTCGAAGGCGGGAGCTCCTACAATGAGCAGTTCTTC
CATSVEGGSSYNEQFF
>-|many|TRBV7-2|TRBJ1-3
TGTGCCAGCACCCTCTTAGAAGCAGGGGAATATGGAAACACCATATATTTT
CASTLLEAGEYGNTIYF
>-|-|TRBV23-1|TRBJ2-2
TGCGCCAGCAGTCAATCTTTGGAGGCAGGGTCGGGGACCGGGGAGCTGTTTTTT
CASSQSLEAGSGTGELFF
>-|few|TRBV6-5|TRBJ1-1
TGTGCCAGCAGTTACTACCCCGGGGGGGGAGCCACTGAAGCTTTCTTT
CASSYYPGGGATEAFF
>TRBD1|-|TRBV4-1|TRBJ2-3
TGCGCCAGCAGCCAAGAGGGGACAGAGACAGATACGCAGTATTTT
CASSQEGTETDTQYF
>-|many|TRBV12-3/TRBV12-4|TRBJ1-2
TGTGCCAGCAGTTTAGCGCACACAGCTCTCACCTACTATGGTGGCTACACCTTC
CASSLAHTALTYYGGYTF
>TRBD1|-|TRBV27|TRBJ1-2
TGTGCCAGCAGTTCCCAGAAGGGACAGTGGAGTTCATACACCTTC
CASSSQKGQWSSYTF
>-|-|TRBV28|TRBJ1-1
TGTGCCAGCAGTTTCTCCAGGGATAGGGACACTGAAGCTTTCTTT
CASSFSRDRDTEAFF
>-|few|TRBV12-3/TRBV12-4|TRBJ1-4
TGTGCCAGCAGTCCTATTGGAGGGATCGAAAAACTGTTTTTT
CASSPIGGIEKLFF
>-|-|TRBV7-9|TRBJ2-5
TGTGCCAGCAGCTTCCCTCTTGATGGAGGCGAGACCCAGTACTTC
CASSFPLDGGETQYF
>-|-|TRBV6-6|TRBJ1-4
TGTGCCAGCAGTTATTATCAAGGGGTTGAGGATGAAAAACTGTTTTTT
CASSYYQGVEDEKLFF
>-|-|TRBV12-3/TRBV12-4|TRBJ1-5
TGTGCCAGCAGTTTGGAGAGACCCTATAGCAATCAGCCCCAGCATTTT
CASSLERPYSNQPQHF
>TRBD1|-|TRBV4-1|TRBJ1-6
TGTGCCAGCAGCCAAGGTTGGACAGGGTCTCTCGGTTCACCCCTCCACTTT
CASSQGWTGSLGSPLHF
>TRBD2|-|TRBV27|TRBJ2-1
TGTGCCAGCAGTCCGAGCGGGGGGAGAAATGAGCAGTTCTTC
CASSPSGGRNEQFF
>-|-|TRBV4-1|TRBJ1-5
TGCGCCAGCAGCCATGGGGACGACAATCAGCCCCAGCATTTT
CASSHGDDNQPQHF
>TRBD1|-|TRBV27|TRBJ2-4
TGTGCCAGCACAACAGGGGAAGCCAAAAACATTCAGTACTTC
CASTTGEAKNIQYF
>TRBD1|-|TRBV7-4|TRBJ2-5
TGTGCCAGCAGCGCCAGGGGGCGCGGAGAGACCCAGTACTTC
CASSARGRGETQYF
>-|-|TRBV25-1|TRBJ1-2
TGTGCCAGCGGTTGGGGTTCGGGCTATGGCTACACCTTC
CASGWGSGYGYTF
>-|-|TRBV5-1|TRBJ1-2
TGCGCCAGCAGCTTGGCCCGGGGCGCCGGCTATGGCTACACCTTC
CASSLARGAGYGYTF
>-|few|TRBV12-3/TRBV12-4|TRBJ2-2
TGTGCCAGTCTAGCTGGGGGGACCGGGGAGCTGTTTTTT
CASLAGGTGELFF
>TRBD1|-|TRBV4-1|TRBJ2-5
TGCGTCAGCAGCCACCCAGGACAGGGTGCTCAAGAGACCCAGTACTTC
CVSSHPGQGAQETQYF
>-|-|TRBV15|TRBJ2-1
TGTGCCACCAGCGAACGGGGGGCGACCCACAATGAGCAGTTCTTC
CATSERGATHNEQFF
>-|few|TRBV12-3/TRBV12-4|TRBJ2-4
TGTGCCAGCAGTTCTCGGCCAGCCAAAAACATTCAGTACTTC
CASSSRPAKNIQYF
>-|many|TRBV7-6|TRBJ1-1
TGTGCCAGCAGCCTGCCTGCGGGACAAATGAACACTGAAGCTTTCTTT
CASSLPAGQMNTEAFF
>-|-|TRBV5-4|TRBJ2-2
TGTGCCAGCAGCTTGGAGGGTGGGGACACCGGGGAGCTGTTTTTT
CASSLEGGDTGELFF
>-|-|TRBV15|TRBJ1-5
TGTGCCACCAGCAGAGGAGGCAGTCCGAATAGCAATCAGCCCCAGCATTTT
CATSRGGSPNSNQPQHF
>-|-|TRBV6-5|TRBJ2-7
TGTGCCAGCAGTTATTCCGGGGACCACGAGCAGTACTTC
CASSYSGDHEQYF
>-|-|TRBV20-1|TRBJ2-1
TGCAGTGCTAGGGGATGGACGGCTATACTCAATGAGCAGTTCTTC
CSARGWTAILNEQFF
>-|-|TRBV4-3|TRBJ2-2
TGCGCCAGCAGCCAAGATGGATTTAGGGGCCGATACACCGGGGAGCTGTTTTTT
CASSQDGFRGRYTGELFF